These 27 T cell receptor beta chains came from one sample sequenced in a study of blood T cell repertoires in COVID-19. Measured with immunoSEQ multiplex PCR; TCRdb has only the in-frame clones, and not every one. Among approximately 52,000 clones listed, more than 85% were seen once. Input material: peripheral blood. These receptors were taken from a man between 45 and 60 years old with active COVID-19.

This clone occurred a few times. The chain joins TRBV18 to TRBJ2-7; TRBD1 might be the D (6 bases). There are 15 residues in the CDR3. In germline, CDR1 is KGHSH, CDR2 LQKENI. The germline V and J ends were trimmed by 3 bases and 3 bases, with 15 bases remaining between them. CDR3 protein: CASSPGTTRRYEQYF. DNA of the CDR3: TGTGCCAGCTCACCCGGGACAACACGTCGCTACGAGCAGTACTTC.

The gene calls are TRBV5-5 and TRBJ2-7; 10 nucleotides line up with TRBD2. The CDR3 contains 16 residues. Germline lookup yields CDR1 SGHKS and CDR2 YYEKEE (reference sequence). Losses at the gene ends were 1 base for V and 5 bases for J; bases not matched to a gene: 9. Written as DNA, the CDR3 is TGTGCCAGCAGCTTGTCTGAAGCGGGAGGGCCTCACGAGCAGTACTTC. Translating it yields CASSLSEAGGPHEQYF. The whole variable domain, remainder taken from reference TRBV5-5 and TRBJ2-7, is DAGVTQSPTHLIKTRGQQVTLRCSPISGHKSVSWYQQVLGQGPQFIFQYYEKEERGRGNFPDRFSARQFPNYSSELNVNALLLGDSALYLCASSLSEAGGPHEQYFGPGTRLTVT.

This rearrangement joins TRBV29-1 to TRBJ2-3; 7 nucleotides agree with TRBD2. Per the germline V gene, CDR1 is SQVTM and CDR2 is ANQGSEA. Unmatched junction bases numbered 4, after V lost 2 bases and J lost 2 bases. The length of the CDR3 is 14 residues. CDR3 residues: CSVEWGGYTDTQYF. In DNA, the CDR3 is TGCAGCGTTGAATGGGGGGGGTACACAGATACGCAGTATTTT.

The chain joins TRBV3-1 (or the pseudogene TRBV3-2) to TRBJ1-2, with D possibly matching TRBD1 (6 bases). V lost 1 base and J lost 5, with 8 bases in between. The germline V gene has CDR1 LGHDT and CDR2 YNNKEL (reference sequence). The CDR3 has 13 amino acids. The CDR3 is CASSQAQGYGYTF. CDR3 in DNA: TGTGCCAGCAGCCAAGCTCAGGGGTATGGCTACACCTTC.

This chain joins TRBV11-2 and TRBJ1-6; 7 nucleotides line up with TRBD1. The J segment lost 7 bases and the V segment lost 5 bases, leaving 8 bases of the junction unmatched. This CDR3 comprises 15 residues. The germline V gene has CDR1 SGHAT and CDR2 FQNNGV. CDR3 in amino acids: CASSLRGQRNSPLHF. CDR3 bases: TGTGCCAGCAGCCTACGGGGACAGCGGAATTCACCCCTCCACTTT. The full variable domain, with the rest looked up from reference TRBV11-2 and TRBJ1-6, is EAGVAQSPRYKIIEKRQSVAFWCNPISGHATLYWYQQILGQGPKLLIQFQNNGVVDDSQLPKDRFSAERLKGVDSTLKIQPAKLEDSAVYLCASSLRGQRNSPLHFGNGTRLTVT.

The chain uses TRBV9 and TRBJ1-5; D possibly corresponds to TRBD1 (5 bases). CDR1 is SGDLS and CDR2 is YYNGEE in the germline V gene. V was cut by 2 bases and J by 3 bases, with 12 bases left in between. The CDR3 runs 15 residues. The CDR3 DNA is TGTGCCAGCAGCGTCGAGCCGGGACTCAATCAGCCCCAGCATTTT. It specifies CASSVEPGLNQPQHF. The full variable domain, rest sourced from reference TRBV9 and TRBJ1-5, is DSGVTQTPKHLITATGQRVTLRCSPRSGDLSVYWYQQSLDQGLQFLIQYYNGEERAKGNILERFSAQQFPDLHSELNLSSLELGDSALYFCASSVEPGLNQPQHFGDGTRLSIL.

The V gene is TRBV4-1, the J gene TRBJ1-1, with D perhaps matching TRBD1 (5 bases). The CDR3 length is 14 residues. CDR1 MGHRA and CDR2 YSYEKL come from the germline V gene. V was pared by 2 bases and J by 1 base, with 8 bases between. The CDR3 coding sequence is TGCGCCAGCAGCCAACCTGACAGGAACACTGAAGCTTTCTTT. Translation: CASSQPDRNTEAFF.

The V and J genes are TRBV11-2 and TRBJ2-1, with a weak D call TRBD1 (5 bases). The V and J ends lost 1 base and 9 bases respectively, with 7 bases between them. CDR1 is SGHAT and CDR2 is FQNNGV in the germline V gene. There are 12 residues in the CDR3. This CDR3 reads CASSLGQSEQFF. In nucleotides, the CDR3 is TGTGCCAGCAGCTTAGGACAGTCTGAGCAGTTCTTC.

V gene TRBV3-1 (or the pseudogene TRBV3-2) combines with J gene TRBJ2-3; D gene ambiguous. The CDR3 has 16 amino acids. Germline V lookup: CDR1 LGHDT, CDR2 YNNKEL (reference sequence). Trimming removed 0 bases at V and 1 base at J, with 11 bases between. CDR3 protein: CASSQDLDRGTDTQYF. The CDR3 coding sequence is TGTGCCAGCAGCCAAGATCTAGATCGGGGCACAGATACGCAGTATTTT.

The J gene is TRBJ1-1, the V gene TRBV7-2; TRBD1 is a possible D gene (6 bases). The V and J ends lost 7 bases and 5 bases respectively, with 20 bases between them. The CDR3 sequence is 15 residues long. The germline gives CDR1 SGHTA, CDR2 FQGNSA. CDR3 DNA sequence: TGTGCCAGCACTCCCACACCCGGGACAACAACTGAAGCTTTCTTT. Encoded protein: CASTPTPGTTTEAFF.

J is TRBJ2-7 and V is TRBV5-1; D possibly corresponds to TRBD2 (6 bases). This CDR3 has 15 amino acids. CDR1 SGHRS and CDR2 YFSETQ come from the germline V gene. V lost 0 bases and J lost 0, with 10 bases in between. The CDR3 region is CASSLGGVSSYEQYF. The CDR3 DNA follows: TGCGCCAGCAGCTTGGGCGGGGTGAGCTCCTACGAGCAGTACTTC.

V gene TRBV12-5 combines with J gene TRBJ2-3, with D perhaps matching TRBD2 (5 bases). Between the trimmed V and J ends, which lost 2 bases and 7 bases, there was a span of 7 bases. The CDR3 has 12 residues. Germline values: CDR1 LGHNT, CDR2 FRNRAP. CDR3 DNA: TGTGCTAGTGGTTTGACCGGGAATACGCAGTATTTT. Protein product: CASGLTGNTQYF.

The rearrangement joins TRBV11-2 to TRBJ2-1; possibly TRBD1 for D (5 bases). Trimming stripped 1 base from V and 6 bases from J, with 10 bases between. The length of the CDR3 is 14 residues. CDR1 SGHAT and CDR2 FQNNGV come from the germline V gene. The CDR3 spells CASSLVSRGNEQFF. The CDR3 DNA is TGTGCCAGCAGCTTAGTGAGTAGGGGCAATGAGCAGTTCTTC.

The chain couples TRBV5-5 to TRBJ2-7; D may be TRBD1 (7 bases). Trimming left V 4 bases short and J 2 bases short, with 19 bases between. CDR1 and CDR2 (germline): SGHKS, YYEKEE (reference sequence). This CDR3 has 16 residues. DNA for the CDR3: TGTGCCAGCAGCCTCTGGGGGGCAGGGGGGACCTACGAGCAGTACTTC. It translates to CASSLWGAGGTYEQYF.

V is TRBV30 and J is TRBJ1-1; 7 bases line up with TRBD1. Germline V gives CDR1 GTSNPN, CDR2 SVGIG (reference sequence). CDR3 length equals 13 residues. V lost 6 bases and J lost 4; bases outside the gene matches: 8. DNA of the CDR3: TGTGCCTGCTCACTACAGGGGATCACTGAAGCTTTCTTT. It codes for CACSLQGITEAFF.

The J gene is TRBJ2-4, the V gene TRBV19; 13 bases line up with TRBD2. The CDR3 covers 14 residues. J was trimmed by 7 bases and V by 5 bases; bases with no gene match: 2. The germline CDR1 and CDR2 sequences are LNHDA and SQIVND (reference sequence). DNA of the CDR3: TGTGCCAGTAGTGGGACTAGCGGGATGAACATTCAGTACTTC. Its protein product is CASSGTSGMNIQYF.

The chain links TRBV10-3 to TRBJ2-7; 9 nucleotides match TRBD1. The CDR3 totals 16 residues. Germline CDR1 is ENHRY and CDR2 is SYGVKD. Germline trimming cut 3 bases from V and 3 bases from J; bases unmatched to any gene: 9. CDR3 DNA: TGTGCCATCAGTGATTACGGGACAGGGAATATCTACGAGCAGTACTTC. Encoded protein: CAISDYGTGNIYEQYF.

V usage is TRBV28 and J usage is TRBJ2-4; 7 nucleotides match TRBD1. V was pared by 6 bases and J by 3 bases, with 8 bases of the junction left unmatched. The CDR3 is 15 residues long. Germline lookup yields CDR1 MDHEN and CDR2 SYDVKM. The CDR3 coding sequence is TGTGCCAGCAGCGGGACAGAGTTTGGCAAAAACATTCAGTACTTC. Encoded protein: CASSGTEFGKNIQYF.

J is TRBJ1-3 and V is TRBV15, with D hard to call. Trimming pared 0 bases from V and 0 bases from J, leaving 9 bases between. The CDR3 sequence is 16 residues long. Looked up from germline, CDR1 is LNHNV and CDR2 is YYDKDF (reference sequence). CDR3 protein: CATSRDLAVSGNTIYF. The CDR3 coding sequence is TGTGCCACCAGCAGAGATTTGGCTGTCTCTGGAAACACCATATATTTT.

The chain carries TRBV29-1 and TRBJ2-7, with D perhaps matching TRBD1 (5 bases). Germline V gene lookup returns CDR1 SQVTM and CDR2 ANQGSEA. The V end was cut by 3 bases, the J end by 6 bases, with 15 bases between. The CDR3 has 13 residues. CDR3: CSVEYRGGVEQYF. CDR3 DNA: TGCAGCGTTGAGTATAGGGGTGGGGTCGAGCAGTACTTC.

The rearrangement joins TRBV5-1 to TRBJ2-5; 11 nucleotides match TRBD1. V was clipped by 3 bases and J by 4 bases; unmatched bases: 8. Germline V gene sequence: CDR1 SGHRS, CDR2 YFSETQ. The CDR3 loop spans 16 amino acids. The CDR3 reads CASSSRTGGAGETQYF. Here the CDR3 DNA reads TGCGCCAGCAGCTCCCGGACAGGGGGCGCCGGAGAGACCCAGTACTTC.

This chain connects TRBV9 to TRBJ2-3; 9 nucleotides line up with TRBD2. V trimming: 4 bases; J trimming: 0 bases; junction bases outside the gene matches: 9. The V gene's germline CDR1 is SGDLS and CDR2 YYNGEE. The CDR3 contains 17 residues. The CDR3 DNA is TGTGCCAGCAGCCCCCGTCTAGCGGGGACTAGCACAGATACGCAGTATTTT. It yields the protein CASSPRLAGTSTDTQYF.

On this clone: A read error may account for a junction end that differs from germline. The chain couples TRBV12-3 or TRBV12-4 to TRBJ1-3; 8 bases agree with TRBD1. The CDR3 consists of 12 residues. CDR3 amino acids: CASSPTPDREVF. The DNA of the CDR3 is TGTGCCAGCAGTCCTACCCCGGACAGGGAGGTTTTT.

The chain carries TRBV3-1 (or the pseudogene TRBV3-2) and TRBJ2-2; D possibly corresponds to TRBD2 (5 bases). The CDR3 has 12 residues. Germline assignment: CDR1 LGHDT and CDR2 YNNKEL (reference sequence). Deletions cut 8 bases from V and 4 bases from J, with 8 bases between. The CDR3 region has the DNA TGTGCCAGCGCTAGCCCCACCGGGGAGCTGTTTTTT. Protein: CASASPTGELFF.

This clone has a single count. Here the CDR3 reads CASSLPGLASLIYNEQFF. The DNA of the CDR3 is TGCGCCAGCAGCTTACCGGGACTAGCGTCTCTTATTTACAATGAGCAGTTCTTC. The J gene is TRBJ2-1, the V gene TRBV5-1, with 10 nucleotides matching TRBD2. Unmatched junction bases numbered 12, after V lost 2 bases and J lost 4 bases. The germline V gene has CDR1 SGHRS and CDR2 YFSETQ. The CDR3 is 18 residues long.

The V call is TRBV7-9, the J call TRBJ2-7; D gene ambiguous. V lost 3 bases and J 2 bases, leaving 2 bases between the germline ends. The germline gives CDR1 SEHNR, CDR2 FQNEAQ (reference sequence). There are 11 residues in the CDR3. This chain's CDR3 is CASSFTYEQYF. Written as DNA, the CDR3 is TGTGCCAGCAGCTTCACCTACGAGCAGTACTTC.

The J gene is TRBJ2-5, the V gene TRBV4-2, with 14 bases matching TRBD2. Germline CDR1 reads LGHNA; CDR2 reads YNFKEQ. The CDR3 loop spans 16 amino acids. V trimming: 1 base; J trimming: 4 bases; junction bases outside the gene matches: 2. The CDR3, as DNA: TGTGCCAGCAGCCAAGTGACTAGCGGGGGGGCAGAGACCCAGTACTTC. This translates into CASSQVTSGGAETQYF.